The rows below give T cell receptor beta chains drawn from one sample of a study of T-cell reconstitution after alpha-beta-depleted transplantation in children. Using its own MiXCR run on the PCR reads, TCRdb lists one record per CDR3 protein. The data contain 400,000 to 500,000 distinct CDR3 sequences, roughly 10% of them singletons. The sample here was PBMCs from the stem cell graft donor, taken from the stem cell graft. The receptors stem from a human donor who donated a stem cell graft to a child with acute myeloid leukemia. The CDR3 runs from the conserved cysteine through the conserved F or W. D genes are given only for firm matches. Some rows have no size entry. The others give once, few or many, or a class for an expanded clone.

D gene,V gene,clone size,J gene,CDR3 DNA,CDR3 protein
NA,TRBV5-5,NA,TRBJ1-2,TGTGCCAGCAGCGCCCACAGGGACATGGACTATGGCTACACCTTC,CASSAHRDMDYGYTF
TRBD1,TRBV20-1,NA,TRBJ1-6,TGCAGTGCTAGAGATTTCGTGGGACAGTCTCAGGGTTCACCCCTCCACTTT,CSARDFVGQSQGSPLHF
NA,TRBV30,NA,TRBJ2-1,TGTGCCTGGAGTGACAATGAGCAGTTCTTC,CAWSDNEQFF
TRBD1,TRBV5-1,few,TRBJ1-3,TGCGCCAGCAGCCCCGGTATGGACAGGGGACTTTCTGGAAACACCATATATTTT,CASSPGMDRGLSGNTIYF
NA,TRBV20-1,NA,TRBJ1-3,TGCAGTGCTAGTCCCGGGACTGTCTCTGGAAACACCATATATTTT,CSASPGTVSGNTIYF
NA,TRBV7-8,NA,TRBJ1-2,TGTGCCAGCAGCTTAGCGCTTTCACGGCCGGGAGCTAACTATGGCTACACCTTC,CASSLALSRPGANYGYTF
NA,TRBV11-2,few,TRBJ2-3,TGTGCCAGCAGCCACCTGGGACCGAACACAGATACGCAGTATTTT,CASSHLGPNTDTQYF
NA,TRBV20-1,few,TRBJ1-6,TGCAGTGCCCGAGGAGCACCGGAATTCTCCTATAATTCACCCCTCCACTTT,CSARGAPEFSYNSPLHF
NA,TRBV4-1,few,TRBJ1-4,TGCGCCAGCGGGATTCAGGCAGCAACTAATGAAAAACTGTTTTTT,CASGIQAATNEKLFF
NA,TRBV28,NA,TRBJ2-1,TGTGCCAGCACCAGGGGGAGGGGCCATGAGCAGTTCTTC,CASTRGRGHEQFF
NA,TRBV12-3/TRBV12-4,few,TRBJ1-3,TGTGCCAGCAGTTTTGGGGGAACTGGAAACACCATATATTTT,CASSFGGTGNTIYF
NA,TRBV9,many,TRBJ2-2,TGTGCCAGCAGCGTAACAGGAAACACCGGGGAGCTGTTTTTT,CASSVTGNTGELFF
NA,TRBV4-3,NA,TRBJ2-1,TGCGCCAGCAGCCAAGATTTCCTGGCTTCTGCTGAGCAGTTCTTC,CASSQDFLASAEQFF
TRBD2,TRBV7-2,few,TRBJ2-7,TGTGCCAGCAGCTTAGGTAGCGGGGCATACGAGCAGTACTTC,CASSLGSGAYEQYF
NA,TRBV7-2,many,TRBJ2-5,TGTGCCAGCAGCTTACTTCAAGAGACCCAGTACTTC,CASSLLQETQYF
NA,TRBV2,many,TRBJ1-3,TGTGCCAGCAGTGAAGCGCGGGGCTCTGGAAACACCATATATTTT,CASSEARGSGNTIYF
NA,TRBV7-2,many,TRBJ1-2,TGTGCCAGCAGCTTAGAGACAAGTTACTATGGCTACACCTTC,CASSLETSYYGYTF
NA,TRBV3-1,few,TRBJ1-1,TGTGCCAGCAGCCAAGTTGGGGGTACTGAAGCTTTCTTT,CASSQVGGTEAFF
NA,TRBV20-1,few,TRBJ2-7,TGCAGTGCCCCCCAGCCCGGGGTATCCTACGAGCAGTACTTC,CSAPQPGVSYEQYF
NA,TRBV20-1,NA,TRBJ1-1,TGCAGTGCTAGATACGGGGGAACTGAAGCTTTCTTT,CSARYGGTEAFF
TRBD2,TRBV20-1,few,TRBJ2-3,TGCAGTGCTAGTCTAGCGGCCACAGATACGCAGTATTTT,CSASLAATDTQYF
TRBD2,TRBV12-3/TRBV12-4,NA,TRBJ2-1,TGTGCCAGCAGTTTAGGTTTCAGACTTAGCGGGAGCCCCGACAATGAGCAGTTCTTC,CASSLGFRLSGSPDNEQFF
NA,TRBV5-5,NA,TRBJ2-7,TGTGCCAGCAGCGGAACAGGGCCAGACGCCAGAAAGCAGTACTTC,CASSGTGPDARKQYF
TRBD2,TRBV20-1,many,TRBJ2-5,TGCAGTGCTAGTCGTAGCGGGAGAGGGGAGACCCAGTACTTC,CSASRSGRGETQYF
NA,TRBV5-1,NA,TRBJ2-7,TGCGCCAGCAGCTTCGGTGGGGAGCAGGGTATATACGAGCAGTACTTC,CASSFGGEQGIYEQYF
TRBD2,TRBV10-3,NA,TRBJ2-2,TGTGCCATCACCGGGACTAGCGCCTCGAACACCGGGGAGCTGTTTTTT,CAITGTSASNTGELFF